The 29 T cell receptor beta chains below were found in one sample sequenced in a study of blood T cell repertoires in COVID-19. Sequencing used immunoSEQ multiplex PCR; TCRdb keeps in-frame clones, though not all of them. The table records 300,000 to 450,000 clones, roughly nine tenths of them present only once. The material sequenced was peripheral blood. The receptors derive from a woman aged 25-40 years with COVID-19, enrolled during active disease.

The genes are TRBV11-2 and TRBJ2-1; D perhaps matches TRBD1 (5 bases). From germline, CDR1 is SGHAT and CDR2 FQNNGV. This CDR3 spans 15 amino acids. Deletions cut 3 bases from V and 3 bases from J, with 12 bases between. CDR3 in DNA: TGTGCCAGCAGCTTTTACAGGCGCAGCTACAATGAGCAGTTCTTC. Translating gives CASSFYRRSYNEQFF.

This chain links TRBV27 with TRBJ1-2, with 10 bases identical to TRBD1. Germline lookup yields CDR1 MNHEY and CDR2 SMNVEV (reference sequence). V gave up 3 bases and J gave up 7 bases; unmatched junction bases: 14. CDR3 size: 17 residues. The CDR3 coding sequence is TGTGCCAGCAGTTTTTTGGGGACAGGGGCTTTTGGGGGTGGCTACACCTTC. It is translated as CASSFLGTGAFGGGYTF.

The CDR3 DNA reads as TGTGCCAGCAGTTACCCCTCAGGGTCCCACAATGAGCAGTTCTTC. Protein: CASSYPSGSHNEQFF. This chain joins TRBV6-6 and TRBJ2-1, with D possibly being TRBD1 (5 bases). Germline V gives CDR1 MNHNY, CDR2 SVGAGI (reference sequence). Trimming removed 2 bases at V and 5 bases at J, with 13 bases between. The CDR3 covers 15 residues.

The chain combines TRBV11-2 with TRBJ1-4, with TRBD1 as a possible D gene (5 bases). Deletions cut 1 base from V and 7 bases from J, with 10 bases between. Germline V gene sequence: CDR1 SGHAT, CDR2 FQNNGV. This CDR3 has 14 residues. Here the CDR3 DNA reads TGTGCCAGCAGCTTAGGGTCTCAGGGTGAAAAACTGTTTTTT. Translated: CASSLGSQGEKLFF. Drawing the rest from reference TRBV11-2 and TRBJ1-4, the complete variable domain is EAGVAQSPRYKIIEKRQSVAFWCNPISGHATLYWYQQILGQGPKLLIQFQNNGVVDDSQLPKDRFSAERLKGVDSTLKIQPAKLEDSAVYLCASSLGSQGEKLFFGSGTQLSVL.

The rearrangement joins TRBV2 to TRBJ2-3; 10 positions match TRBD2. Unmatched junction bases numbered 13, after V lost 5 bases and J lost 8 bases. This CDR3 has 16 amino acids. Germline assignment: CDR1 SNHLY and CDR2 FYNNEI. CDR3 sequence (DNA): TGTGCCAGCAGTTCCCTTCTAGCGGGGGCTGGTGGTACGCAGTATTTT. Its translation: CASSSLLAGAGGTQYF.

The genes are TRBV28 and TRBJ1-6, with D possibly being TRBD1 (5 bases). CDR3 length equals 13 residues. Between the trimmed V and J ends, which lost 4 bases and 10 bases, there was a span of 11 bases. Looked up from germline, CDR1 is MDHEN and CDR2 is SYDVKM. DNA for the CDR3: TGTGCCAGCAGTTCCCTCAGGGTGTCACCCCTCCACTTT. It translates to CASSSLRVSPLHF.

This clone was picked up one time. J is TRBJ2-5 and V is TRBV7-6; tentatively, D is TRBD2 (6 bases). Per germline, CDR1 SGHVS and CDR2 FNYEAQ. V lost 4 bases and J lost 2, with 17 bases in between. This CDR3 region has 16 residues. This chain's CDR3 is CASSSLDWGEQETQYF. Here the CDR3 DNA reads TGTGCCAGCAGCTCTCTGGACTGGGGGGAGCAAGAGACCCAGTACTTC. Complete variable domain (other parts from reference TRBV7-6 and TRBJ2-5): GAGVSQSPRYKVTKRGQDVALRCDPISGHVSLYWYRQALGQGPEFLTYFNYEAQQDKSGLPNDRFSAERPEGSISTLTIQRTEQRDSAMYRCASSSLDWGEQETQYFGPGTRLLVL.

This clone has a single count. The chain is built from TRBV6-6 and TRBJ1-2; 7 bases match TRBD1. This CDR3 spans 13 amino acids. Germline V gene data show CDR1 as MNHNY and CDR2 as SVGAGI (reference sequence). J gave up 8 bases and V 5 bases, and 8 bases lay outside the gene matches. The CDR3 bases are TGTGCCAGCAGTCCCGACAGGGTGGGCGGCTACACCTTC. As protein: CASSPDRVGGYTF.

The chain couples TRBV11-3 to TRBJ1-4; TRBD1 is a possible D gene (5 bases). Germline V gene sequence: CDR1 SGHNT, CDR2 YENEEA. The CDR3 extends over 18 amino acids. V dropped 1 base and J dropped 2 bases, with 17 bases sitting between them. The CDR3 protein is CASSLGVPFGGTNEKLFF. The CDR3 bases are TGTGCCAGCAGCTTAGGAGTTCCGTTCGGGGGGACTAATGAAAAACTGTTTTTT.

The chain carries TRBV6-2 or TRBV6-3 and TRBJ1-3, with 10 bases that match TRBD1. With 5 bases clipped from V and 0 bases from J, the junction kept 4 bases outside the gene matches. Germline CDR1 MNHEY, CDR2 SVGEGT. The length of the CDR3 is 16 residues. The CDR3 DNA reads as TGTGCCAGCAGTGAGACAGGGGGCCTCTCTGGAAACACCATATATTTT. This codes for CASSETGGLSGNTIYF.

The chain joins TRBV19 to TRBJ1-2, with TRBD1 matching over 8 bases. Germline V gene lookup returns CDR1 LNHDA and CDR2 SQIVND (reference sequence). This CDR3 is built from 16 residues. The trim removed 5 bases at V and 5 bases at J, leaving 13 bases unmatched. CDR3 sequence (DNA): TGTGCCAGTAGTCCCAAGTCCGGACAGGGTAAATATGGCTACACCTTC. It codes for CASSPKSGQGKYGYTF. Complete variable domain (other parts from reference TRBV19 and TRBJ1-2): DGGITQSPKYLFRKEGQNVTLSCEQNLNHDAMYWYRQDPGQGLRLIYYSQIVNDFQKGDIAEGYSVSREKKESFPLTVTSAQKNPTAFYLCASSPKSGQGKYGYTFGSGTRLTVV.

This clone was seen more than once but under ten times. The V gene is TRBV4-3, the J gene TRBJ1-2; TRBD1 matches at 12 bases. The CDR3 covers 17 residues. J was trimmed by 3 bases and V by 0 bases; bases with no gene match: 5. The germline V gene has CDR1 LGHNA and CDR2 YSLEER. CDR3 loop: CASSQDWGQGAYYGYTF. DNA for the CDR3: TGCGCCAGCAGCCAAGATTGGGGACAGGGGGCCTACTATGGCTACACCTTC.

The CDR3 DNA is TGTGCCAGCAGCTTGGGACAGGGGCCGTACAATGAGCAGTTCTTC. Encoded protein: CASSLGQGPYNEQFF. The chain recombines TRBV6-6 with TRBJ2-1; 10 positions agree with TRBD1. Germline lookup yields CDR1 MNHNY and CDR2 SVGAGI (reference sequence). The ends lost 6 bases at V and 4 bases at J; junction bases unmatched: 6. This CDR3 has 15 residues.

The rearrangement joins TRBV18 to TRBJ1-2; 9 bases align to TRBD1. The CDR3 is 15 residues long. The junction had 3 bases not matched to a gene; V was cut back by 4 bases and J by 0 bases. Germline V gene data show CDR1 as KGHSH and CDR2 as LQKENI. The CDR3 sequence is CASSLGTGPNYGYTF. The CDR3 nucleotides read TGTGCCAGCTCACTCGGGACAGGGCCTAACTATGGCTACACCTTC.

The chain carries TRBV27 and TRBJ2-3, with TRBD2 identical over 7 bases. The CDR3 is made up of 15 amino acids. Germline-derived CDR1 and CDR2 are MNHEY and SMNVEV (reference sequence). V was clipped by 2 bases and J by 4 bases; unmatched bases: 6. For the CDR3, the DNA is TGTGCCAGCAGTTTAAGGGGTCGGGGGGCAGATACGCAGTATTTT. Its translation is CASSLRGRGADTQYF.

The J gene is TRBJ2-7, the V gene TRBV6-5, with TRBD1 as a possible D gene (6 bases). The germline V gene has CDR1 MNHEY and CDR2 SVGAGI. The CDR3 loop spans 13 amino acids. V shed 7 bases and J shed 4 bases, with 14 bases lying between them. The CDR3 region has the DNA TGTGCCAGCATCAGTGGGCAGGGGTACGAGCAGTACTTC. It is translated as CASISGQGYEQYF.

This chain links TRBV24-1 with TRBJ1-5, with TRBD1 matching over 8 bases. This CDR3 is 16 amino acids long. The V gene's germline CDR1 is KGHDR and CDR2 SFDVKD. With 4 bases clipped from V and 2 bases from J, the junction kept 6 bases outside the gene matches. The CDR3 loop is CATSDPGQGGNQPQHF. As DNA, the CDR3 is TGTGCCACCAGTGACCCTGGACAGGGAGGCAATCAGCCCCAGCATTTT.

This chain joins TRBV10-1 and TRBJ2-2, with 7 bases lining up with TRBD1. Germline assignment: CDR1 WNHNN and CDR2 SYGVQD (reference sequence). There are 14 residues in the CDR3. With 9 bases clipped from V and 1 base from J, the junction kept 5 bases outside the gene matches. DNA of the CDR3: TGCGCCAGTATGGACAGGTTGAACACCGGGGAGCTGTTTTTT. This gives the protein CASMDRLNTGELFF.

The chain couples TRBV29-1 to TRBJ2-7; D remains unclear. The V end lost 0 bases, the J end lost 3 bases, and 6 bases lay between the germline ends. The CDR3 extends over 12 amino acids. CDR1 is SQVTM and CDR2 is ANQGSEA in the germline V gene. CDR3 nucleotide sequence: TGCAGCGTTGAAGATCTAGGCTACGAGCAGTACTTC. Amino acid sequence: CSVEDLGYEQYF.

The gene calls are TRBV29-1 and TRBJ2-7; D may be TRBD2 (5 bases). Germline CDR1 reads SQVTM; CDR2 reads ANQGSEA. The CDR3 runs to 14 residues. Trimming removed 1 base at V and 5 bases at J, with 15 bases between. The CDR3 here is CSVEGGRQTDEQYF. As DNA, the CDR3 is TGCAGCGTTGAAGGCGGGCGGCAGACGGACGAGCAGTACTTC.

CDR3: CASSLSGGYEQYF. Here the CDR3 DNA reads TGTGCCAGCAGTTTATCAGGGGGTTACGAGCAGTACTTC. This chain uses TRBV12-3 or TRBV12-4 with TRBJ2-7, with TRBD1 identical over 7 bases. The length of the CDR3 is 13 residues. V shed 2 bases and J 4 bases; nucleotides not matched to a gene: 2.

This chain links TRBV28 with TRBJ1-4, with D unclear. Trimming took 8 bases from V and 8 from J, leaving 18 bases between them. The CDR3 runs to 14 residues. The V gene's germline CDR1 is MDHEN and CDR2 SYDVKM. Here the CDR3 DNA reads TGTGCCAGCTCTTATAGGACTCAGCGCGAAAAACTGTTTTTT. It encodes CASSYRTQREKLFF.

The gene calls are TRBV7-2 and TRBJ2-7; 10 nucleotides line up with TRBD1. The CDR3 contains 16 residues. J was trimmed by 2 bases and V by 0 bases; bases with no gene match: 4. The germline V gene has CDR1 SGHTA and CDR2 FQGNSA. The CDR3 is CASSLAAGQGAYEQYV. The CDR3 bases are TGTGCCAGCAGCTTAGCCGCCGGACAGGGGGCCTACGAGCAGTACGTC.

This clone appeared once. The chain carries TRBV27 and TRBJ2-2; D remains ambiguous. This CDR3 region has 15 residues. Trimming shortened V by 5 bases and J by 7 bases, and 17 bases separated the two germline ends. Germline V gives CDR1 MNHEY, CDR2 SMNVEV (reference sequence). CDR3 sequence: CASSPLPRRGGELFF. CDR3 coding DNA: TGTGCCAGCAGTCCCCTTCCCCGGCGAGGCGGGGAGCTGTTTTTT.

V usage is TRBV5-1 and J usage is TRBJ1-1; D uncertain. The CDR3 runs 13 residues. The ends were cut back, 0 bases at V and 8 bases at J, with 11 bases in the middle. Germline CDR1 and CDR2: SGHRS and YFSETQ. The chain's CDR3 is CASSLDRRREAFF. In nucleotides, the CDR3 is TGCGCCAGCAGCTTGGACAGACGGCGAGAAGCTTTCTTT.

V usage is TRBV19 and J usage is TRBJ1-5, with D hard to call. V was shortened by 7 bases and J by 5 bases, with 9 bases between the two germline ends. From germline, CDR1 is LNHDA and CDR2 SQIVND (reference sequence). The CDR3 is 12 residues long. In nucleotides, the CDR3 is TGTGCCAGTAATCATCGGGATCAGCCCCAGCATTTT. This codes for CASNHRDQPQHF.

V usage is TRBV28 and J usage is TRBJ2-3; 8 positions match TRBD1. The CDR3 is 15 residues long. Germline assignment: CDR1 MDHEN and CDR2 SYDVKM. The junction had 9 bases not matched to a gene; V was cut back by 6 bases and J by 4 bases. In nucleotides, the CDR3 is TGTGCCAGCAGCCCAGGGGGCTTAAAGGCAGATACGCAGTATTTT. This translates into CASSPGGLKADTQYF.

This chain joins TRBV6-2 or TRBV6-3 and TRBJ2-7; TRBD1 aligns across 10 bases. This CDR3 spans 14 amino acids. V was clipped by 2 bases and J by 5 bases; unmatched bases: 3. Germline CDR1 MNHEY, CDR2 SVGEGT. This CDR3 is CASSYGQGVNEQYV. In DNA form, the CDR3 reads TGTGCCAGCAGTTACGGACAGGGGGTAAACGAGCAGTACGTC.

This clone was seen just once. This sequence joins TRBV11-3 and TRBJ2-3; D is uncertain. There are 17 residues in the CDR3. Germline-derived CDR1 and CDR2 are SGHNT and YENEEA. V lost 1 base and J 0 bases, leaving 14 bases between the germline ends. This CDR3 is CASSLGPRSASTDTQYF. The CDR3 DNA reads TGTGCCAGCAGCTTAGGCCCCCGGAGTGCTAGCACAGATACGCAGTATTTT.